This entry describes one TCR beta chain. The table came from immunoSEQ multiplex PCR; TCRdb's copy has only in-frame clones and leaves some out. Among some 34,000 clones listed, approximately 95% were seen once. The CDR3 is 15 amino acids. CDR1 and CDR2 from the germline V gene are SGHVS and FQNEAQ. V shed 5 bases and J 4 bases; nucleotides not matched to a gene: 7. This sample was included in a study of control samples from healthy donors and cancer patients. The source is a man in his forties or fifties with colorectal cancer. Sequenced input: PBMCs. The rearrangement joins TRBV7-8 to TRBJ1-4, with 7 positions matching TRBD1. CDR3 sequence (DNA): TGTGCCAGCAGCGTGGGACAGACCATTAATGAAAAACTGTTTTTT. Residues: CASSVGQTINEKLFF.